This T cell receptor beta chain was captured in a study of monozygotic twins with inflammatory bowel disease (dated by TCRdb to the late 2010s). The study in broad terms: A total of some 30 monozygotic twin pairs were included in the full study, comprising nine German pairs (four IBD-concordant, five IBD-discordant) and 19 IBD-discordant Danish pairs. Disease-associated traits were sought mainly through comparisons between IBD patients and their genetically identical healthy co-twins within discordant pairs. Each individual had, on average, about 151 000 unique TCRalpha sequences and 181 000 unique TCRbeta sequences available for analysis. General conclusions and limits of the study: Concordant and discordant twins showed no difference in repertoire similarity, possibly because of limited statistical power. A decrease in TCRbeta repertoire diversity, as measured by inverse Simpson index, was observed in IBD patients compared with their healthy co-twins. The results gave no support for a single strong signal or clonotype linked to IBD. Because patients were on differing immunosuppressive treatments, the repertoires may have picked up extra background noise and inter-individual variability. Compared with healthy twins, IBD patients shared fewer clonotypes with other individuals, and the difference was most pronounced in patients with signs of disease activity. The analysis was unable to tell apart different T cell subtypes.

Regarding this clonotype: Its recognized antigen is unknown.

Library method: 5' RACE. The input for every TCR library was approximately 3,500 ng of total RNA. For each sample, cDNA synthesis with SMARTScribe reverse transcriptase was split into eight separate reactions. During cDNA synthesis, unique molecular identifiers containing a 6-nucleotide sample barcode were introduced by template switching. Amplification of TCRalpha and TCRbeta cDNA involved two nested PCRs of 16 and 9 cycles, and each PCR was followed by bead purification. Before amplification, the cDNA was both treated with uracil DNA-glycosylase and purified with the QIAquick PCR purification kit. The second PCR added Illumina TruSeq-compatible adapters along with sample-specific barcodes. TapeStation and Qubit were used to check library quality and concentration, and roughly 4.6 ng of each library was pooled. Sequencing of the pooled libraries was done on an Illumina HiSeq2500 single-index Rapid Run using custom sequencing primers and 2 x 100 bp reads. The published analysis was carried out like this. PCR and sequencing errors were corrected by UMI-based consensus assembly using MiGEC version 1.2.6. MiXCR version 2.1.1 handled V(D)J alignment, clonotype assembly and CDR3 extraction. To normalise gene usage, clonotype sharing and MAIT/NKT TCR abundance, the top 1000, 10 000 and 20 000 clonotypes in each sample were analysed. After downsampling to 27 000 UMIs, diversity was calculated as the inverse Simpson index using the vegan R package. Paired Mann-Whitney U tests were applied to discordant twin pairs, and Benjamini-Hochberg correction was used for multiple testing. TCRdb reprocessed the public reads and reports one entry per CDR3 protein sequence, without DNA. TCRdb's processing, not the authors' own work, is the source of the V and J calls. The sample table on file contains more than 120,000 distinct CDR3 sequences. Of the sample, under 2.5% falls within the top ten clones.

From cysteine to phenylalanine, the CDR3 is 16 amino acids long. Only the protein is on record. The germline V gene provides CDR1 SGHRS and CDR2 YFSETQ. A roughly 2.5 ml peripheral blood sample was drawn into PAXgene tubes per donor and stored at -80°C. Without T cell sorting, total RNA was isolated from whole blood using the PAXgene blood miRNA kit on an automated QIAcube. Peripheral blood from monozygotic twin pairs, either concordant or discordant for inflammatory bowel disease, underwent deep TCRalpha and TCRbeta repertoire profiling that used unique molecular barcoding. Smoking habits were recorded for all twin pairs, and each individual was classified as a current, former or never smoker.

This sequence originates from a human donor with ulcerative colitis or Crohn's disease, or a healthy co-twin of an affected twin (not recorded which). The sequenced sample was blood. The sequence is built from TRBV5-1 and TRBJ2-7; as DNA is missing, the TRBD1 call by TCRdb cannot be tested. CDR3 protein: CASSPRGRSLSYEQYF.